The rows below give T cell receptor beta chains drawn from one sample of a study of T-cell reconstitution after alpha-beta-depleted transplantation in children. TCRdb re-derived calls from the PCR reads in MiXCR, one entry per CDR3 protein. The sample holds around 420,000 distinct CDR3 sequences; roughly 17% are singletons and the top ten take 29%. The sequences come from PBMCs, mostly from graft donor cells, collected 360 days after TCRalphabeta/CD19-depleted stem cell transplant. These receptors were obtained from a boy in the first two years of life who had a stem cell transplant for Wiskott-Aldrich syndrome, so the T cells may come from the graft donor. Both conserved end residues are part of each CDR3. The D gene is left open where the match is weak. Only part of the rows carry a size: once, few, many, or a class if the clone is expanded.

j_gene,abundance,d_gene,v_gene,CDR3aa,CDR3nt
TRBJ2-1,NA,NA,TRBV29-1,CSVAPPREQFF,TGCAGCGTTGCCCCGCCTCGGGAGCAGTTCTTC
TRBJ1-2,NA,NA,TRBV7-9,CASSFFKEDGYTF,TGTGCCAGCAGCTTCTTTAAGGAGGACGGCTACACCTTC
TRBJ2-2,few,NA,TRBV11-2,CASSPWGGRDGNTGELFF,TGTGCCAGCAGCCCATGGGGGGGCCGAGACGGAAACACCGGGGAGCTGTTTTTT
TRBJ2-1,few,NA,TRBV25-1,CASSPFREQFF,TGTGCCAGCAGCCCGTTTAGGGAGCAGTTCTTC
TRBJ2-1,many,TRBD2,TRBV12-3/TRBV12-4,CASSFRVLAGGPNEQFF,TGTGCCAGCAGTTTTAGGGTCCTAGCGGGAGGGCCCAATGAGCAGTTCTTC
TRBJ2-3,NA,NA,TRBV3-1,CASSQGRAGTQYF,TGTGCCAGCAGCCAAGGGCGGGCAGGGACGCAGTATTTT
TRBJ2-4,NA,NA,TRBV11-2,CASSPAVGQVAKNIQYF,TGTGCCAGCAGCCCTGCCGTCGGGCAGGTAGCCAAAAACATTCAGTACTTC
TRBJ2-5,NA,NA,TRBV5-6,CASTGLQETQYF,TGTGCCAGCACAGGACTCCAAGAGACCCAGTACTTC
TRBJ2-3,NA,NA,TRBV4-3,CASSQFLAQTSTDTQYF,TGCGCCAGCAGCCAATTCTTAGCGCAAACTAGCACAGATACGCAGTATTTT
TRBJ2-5,NA,TRBD2,TRBV7-8,CASSLKAGGYVTQYF,TGTGCCAGCAGCTTAAAAGCGGGGGGTTACGTGACCCAGTACTTC
TRBJ2-7,few,TRBD1,TRBV29-1,CSVYDRGLYEQYF,TGCAGCGTGTACGACAGGGGTCTCTACGAGCAGTACTTC
TRBJ2-7,NA,NA,TRBV3-1,CACSFILAVEQYF,TGTGCCTGCAGTTTTATTCTAGCAGTAGAGCAGTACTTC
TRBJ1-6,few,NA,TRBV4-2,CASSQEPFNSPLHF,TGTGCCAGCAGCCAAGAACCTTTCAATTCACCCCTCCACTTT
TRBJ2-1,NA,NA,TRBV5-1,CASSLYRGEQFF,TGCGCCAGCAGCTTATATCGGGGTGAGCAGTTCTTC
TRBJ2-7,NA,NA,TRBV12-3/TRBV12-4,CASSLASTGPYEQYF,TGTGCCAGCAGTTTAGCGTCGACCGGTCCCTACGAGCAGTACTTC
TRBJ2-5,once,NA,TRBV23-1,CASSQSGLRETQYF,TGCGCCAGCAGTCAATCTGGATTAAGAGAGACCCAGTACTTC
TRBJ2-2,few,NA,TRBV24-1,CATRGRTAGELFF,TGTGCCACCAGGGGTCGGACAGCCGGGGAGCTGTTTTTT
TRBJ2-7,few,NA,TRBV5-1,CASSLRTASNEQYF,TGCGCCAGCAGCTTAAGGACAGCTTCGAACGAGCAGTACTTC
TRBJ2-1,many,TRBD2,TRBV5-1,CASSLGTSSYNEQFF,TGCGCCAGCAGCCTCGGGACTAGCTCCTACAATGAGCAGTTCTTC
TRBJ2-3,NA,NA,TRBV12-3/TRBV12-4,CASGSGKSTDTQYF,TGTGCCAGCGGGAGTGGAAAAAGCACAGATACGCAGTATTTT
TRBJ2-2,NA,NA,TRBV12-3/TRBV12-4,CASSLEPRTGELFF,TGTGCCAGCAGTTTAGAACCCCGCACCGGGGAGCTGTTTTTT
TRBJ2-7,NA,NA,TRBV6-1,CASSGGAIYEQYF,TGTGCCAGCAGTGGCGGTGCAATCTACGAGCAGTACTTC
TRBJ2-7,few,NA,TRBV3-1,CASSQELGDFYEQYF,TGTGCCAGCAGCCAAGAGTTAGGGGACTTCTACGAGCAGTACTTC
TRBJ1-6,NA,NA,TRBV4-3,CASSQLENSPLHF,TGCGCCAGCAGCCAATTAGAGAATTCACCCCTCCACTTT
TRBJ2-1,few,TRBD1,TRBV3-1,CASSHLASRGLSYNEQFF,TGTGCCAGCAGCCACTTAGCATCTAGGGGGCTCTCCTACAATGAGCAGTTCTTC
TRBJ2-1,NA,TRBD2,TRBV7-2,CASSLGGSGKYNEQFF,TGTGCCAGCAGCTTAGGAGGTAGCGGGAAGTACAATGAGCAGTTCTTC
TRBJ2-5,NA,TRBD1,TRBV5-1,CASSLARTGGFQETQYF,TGCGCCAGCAGCTTGGCGCGGACAGGGGGGTTCCAAGAGACCCAGTACTTC
TRBJ2-1,many,NA,TRBV24-1,CATSVNNEQFF,TGTGCCACCAGTGTCAACAATGAGCAGTTCTTC
TRBJ2-5,many,NA,TRBV20-1,CSALHKYQETQYF,TGCAGTGCGCTACATAAGTACCAAGAGACCCAGTACTTC